This TCR beta chain was recovered during a study of shared T cell receptors in the human thymus. The CDR3 is 18 amino acids. V was clipped by 4 bases and J by 4 bases; unmatched bases: 11. CDR1 is MGHRA, CDR2 YSYEKL, per germline. TCRdb's copy holds only in-frame clones and misses some; the assay was immunoSEQ multiplex PCR. The table records some 700,000 clones, approximately 88% of them present only once. The data also belong to a second study, concerning human thymus T cells.

The source material was thymocytes. V gene TRBV4-1 combines with J gene TRBJ2-2, with TRBD1 matching over 11 bases. This TCR came from a boy under two years old with a congenital heart defect. This CDR3 reads CASSRNTGTGGSTGELFF. DNA for the CDR3: TGCGCCAGCAGCCGCAATACCGGGACAGGGGGGAGCACCGGGGAGCTGTTTTTT.